This T cell receptor (beta chain) was obtained from a study of OX40 agonist ivuxolimab in advanced cancers. Looking at the study overall: Every 2 weeks, ivuxolimab was infused into the patients intravenously at between 0.01 and 10 mg/kg.

Trimming stripped 1 base from V and 3 bases from J, with 10 bases between. Germline V gene data show CDR1 as SGHDT and CDR2 as YYEEEE. CDR3 length equals 14 residues. The assay was immunoSEQ multiplex PCR, and TCRdb's table has in-frame clones only and misses some. The sample holds roughly 50,000 clones; around 80% are singletons and the top ten take around 4.2%. The V call is TRBV5-6, the J call TRBJ1-2; D is ambiguous. The sequence was collected from an adult with an advanced solid tumor such as melanoma, head and neck, liver or kidney cancer. The sequencing used CD4+ or CD8+ T cells sorted from blood, collected in a trial of the OX40 agonist ivuxolimab. CDR3 nucleotides: TGTGCCAGCAGCTTGTTATCGGGGTACTATGGCTACACCTTC. It specifies CASSLLSGYYGYTF.